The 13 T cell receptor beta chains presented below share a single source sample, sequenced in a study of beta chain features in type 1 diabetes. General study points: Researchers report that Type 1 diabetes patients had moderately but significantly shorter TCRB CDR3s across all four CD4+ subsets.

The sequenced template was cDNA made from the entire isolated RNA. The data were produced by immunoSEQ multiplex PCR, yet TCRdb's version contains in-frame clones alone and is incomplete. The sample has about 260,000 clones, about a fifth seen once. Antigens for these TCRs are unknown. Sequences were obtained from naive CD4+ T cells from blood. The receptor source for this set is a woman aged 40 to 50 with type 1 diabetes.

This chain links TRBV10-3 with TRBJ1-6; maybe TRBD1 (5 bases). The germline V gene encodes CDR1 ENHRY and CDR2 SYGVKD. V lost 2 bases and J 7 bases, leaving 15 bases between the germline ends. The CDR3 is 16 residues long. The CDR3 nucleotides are TGTGCCATCAGTGAGGGGTCCGCTACAGGCAATTCACCCCTCCACTTT. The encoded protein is CAISEGSATGNSPLHF.

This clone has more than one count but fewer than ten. CDR3 sequence: CASGQLNTEAFF. DNA of the CDR3: TGCGCCAGCGGACAGCTAAACACTGAAGCTTTCTTT. The rearrangement links TRBV4-3 to TRBJ1-1, with a possible D match to TRBD1 (6 bases). The germline V gene encodes CDR1 LGHNA and CDR2 YSLEER. V lost 8 bases and J lost 2, with 9 bases in between. This CDR3 region has 12 residues.

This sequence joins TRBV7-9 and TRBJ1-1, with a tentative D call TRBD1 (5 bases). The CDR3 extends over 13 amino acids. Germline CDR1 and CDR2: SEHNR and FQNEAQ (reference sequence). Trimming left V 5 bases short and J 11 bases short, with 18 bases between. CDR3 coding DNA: TGTGCCAGCAGCCCGACGGGGGAGGGTACGGCTTTCTTT. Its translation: CASSPTGEGTAFF. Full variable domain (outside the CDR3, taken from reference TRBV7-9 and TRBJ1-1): DTGVSQNPRHKITKRGQNVTFRCDPISEHNRLYWYRQTLGQGPEFLTYFQNEAQLEKSRLLSDRFSAERPKGSFSTLEIQRTEQGDSAMYLCASSPTGEGTAFFGQGTRLTVV.

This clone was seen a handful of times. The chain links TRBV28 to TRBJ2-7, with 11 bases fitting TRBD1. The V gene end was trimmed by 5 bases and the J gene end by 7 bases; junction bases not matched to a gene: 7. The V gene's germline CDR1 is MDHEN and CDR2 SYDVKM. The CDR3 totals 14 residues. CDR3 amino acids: CASSPGQGAREQYF. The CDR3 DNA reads TGTGCCAGCAGTCCCGGACAGGGGGCGCGAGAGCAGTACTTC.

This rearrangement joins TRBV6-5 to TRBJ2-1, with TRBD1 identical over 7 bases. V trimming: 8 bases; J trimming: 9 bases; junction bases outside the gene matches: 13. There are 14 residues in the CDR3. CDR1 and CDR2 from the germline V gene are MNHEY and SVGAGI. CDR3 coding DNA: TGTGCCAGCCTTGGGACAGCTATGCCCACTGAGCAGTTCTTC. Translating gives CASLGTAMPTEQFF.

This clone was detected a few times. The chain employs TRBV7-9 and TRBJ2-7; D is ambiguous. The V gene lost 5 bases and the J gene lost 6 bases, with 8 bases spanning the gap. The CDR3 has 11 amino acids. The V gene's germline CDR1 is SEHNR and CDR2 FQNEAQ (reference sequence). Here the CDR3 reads CASSRSAEQYF. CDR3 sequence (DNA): TGTGCCAGCAGCCGGTCCGCCGAGCAGTACTTC.

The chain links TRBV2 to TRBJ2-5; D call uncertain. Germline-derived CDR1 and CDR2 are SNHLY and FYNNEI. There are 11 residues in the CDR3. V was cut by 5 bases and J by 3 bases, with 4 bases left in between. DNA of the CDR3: TGTGCCAGCAGTCCAGAAGAGACCCAGTACTTC. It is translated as CASSPEETQYF.

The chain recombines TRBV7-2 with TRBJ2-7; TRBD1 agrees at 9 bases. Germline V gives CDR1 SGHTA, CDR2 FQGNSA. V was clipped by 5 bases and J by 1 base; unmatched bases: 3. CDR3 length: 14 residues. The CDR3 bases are TGTGCCAGCAGCACGGGACAGGGATCCTACGAGCAGTACTTC. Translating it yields CASSTGQGSYEQYF.

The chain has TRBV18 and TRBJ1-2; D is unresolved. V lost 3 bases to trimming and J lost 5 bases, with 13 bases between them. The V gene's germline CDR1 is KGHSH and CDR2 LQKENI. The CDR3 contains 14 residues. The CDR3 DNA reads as TGTGCCAGCTCACCGGAGGCAGTTTCGTATGGCTACACCTTC. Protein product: CASSPEAVSYGYTF.

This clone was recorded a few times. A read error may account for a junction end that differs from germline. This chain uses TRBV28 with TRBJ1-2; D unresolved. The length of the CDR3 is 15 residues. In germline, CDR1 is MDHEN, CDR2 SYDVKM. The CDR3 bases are TGTGCCAGCAGTGAAGGGCTCGGACTCGCCCCTCGGTCTAACTTC. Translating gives CASSEGLGLAPRSNF.

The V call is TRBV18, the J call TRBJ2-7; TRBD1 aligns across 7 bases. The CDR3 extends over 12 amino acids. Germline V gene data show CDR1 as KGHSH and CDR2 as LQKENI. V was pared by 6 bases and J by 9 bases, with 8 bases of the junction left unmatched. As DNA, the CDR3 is TGTGCCAGCTCTTCGACAGGGTCGAGGCAGTACTTC. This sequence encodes CASSSTGSRQYF.

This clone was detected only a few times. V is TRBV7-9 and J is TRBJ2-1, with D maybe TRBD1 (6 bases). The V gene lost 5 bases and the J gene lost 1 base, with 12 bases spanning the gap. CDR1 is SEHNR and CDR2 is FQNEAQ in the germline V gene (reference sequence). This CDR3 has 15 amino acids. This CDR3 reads CASSLGTFSYNEQFF. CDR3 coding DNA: TGTGCCAGCAGCCTTGGGACATTTTCCTACAATGAGCAGTTCTTC.

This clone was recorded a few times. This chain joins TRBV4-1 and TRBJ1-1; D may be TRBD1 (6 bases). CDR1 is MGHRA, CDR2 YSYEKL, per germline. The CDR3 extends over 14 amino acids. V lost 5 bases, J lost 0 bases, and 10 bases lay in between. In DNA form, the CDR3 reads TGCGCCAGCAGCTACGACAGGTTGAACACTGAAGCTTTCTTT. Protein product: CASSYDRLNTEAFF.